The next 24 T cell receptor beta chains were all read from a single sample in a study of OX40 agonist ivuxolimab in advanced cancers. Assay used: immunoSEQ multiplex PCR; TCRdb lists only in-frame clones, some missing. The sample includes around 68,000 clones, roughly nine tenths of them seen just once. The sequenced sample was CD4+ or CD8+ T cells sorted from blood, obtained in a trial of the OX40 agonist ivuxolimab. The receptors here all came from an adult with an advanced solid tumor such as melanoma, head and neck, liver or kidney cancer.

The chain combines TRBV4-1 with TRBJ1-2; TRBD1 matches 7 bases. Germline V gene lookup returns CDR1 MGHRA and CDR2 YSYEKL. Trimming cost V 3 bases and J 4 bases; bases outside gene matches: 5. CDR3 length equals 14 residues. For the CDR3, the DNA is TGCGCCAGCAGCCAGGGGACAGCACTCTATGGCTACACCTTC. Protein sequence: CASSQGTALYGYTF.

V usage is TRBV23-1 and J usage is TRBJ1-1; D unresolved. TRBV23-1 belongs to the ORF category, with a function that is uncertain. The CDR3 runs 14 residues. V dropped 0 bases and J dropped 3 bases, with 8 bases sitting between them. For the CDR3, the DNA is TGCGCCAGCAGTCAATCTAGGTGGTACACTGAAGCTTTCTTT. It codes for CASSQSRWYTEAFF.

To note about this clone: One junction end disagrees with the germline gene, perhaps due to a read error. The V gene is TRBV2, the J gene TRBJ2-7, with a possible D match to TRBD2 (5 bases). Per germline, CDR1 SNHLY and CDR2 FYNNEI. The CDR3 sequence is 13 residues long. CDR3 DNA: TGTGCCAGCAGTCTTGGACTCAACTACGGGCAGTACTTC. Amino acid sequence: CASSLGLNYGQYF.

V is TRBV9 and J is TRBJ2-7; a weak D match, TRBD2 (5 bases). The CDR3 consists of 16 residues. Trimming shortened V by 3 bases and J by 3 bases, and 19 bases separated the two germline ends. The germline V gene has CDR1 SGDLS and CDR2 YYNGEE. The CDR3 DNA reads TGTGCCAGCAGCGCGGGGATGGGCGGATGGATCTACGAGCAGTACTTC. This translates into CASSAGMGGWIYEQYF.

V usage is TRBV5-1 and J usage is TRBJ2-2; the D is unclear. The CDR3 spans 15 residues. V lost 4 bases and J 1 base, leaving 11 bases between the germline ends. Germline loops: CDR1 SGHRS, CDR2 YFSETQ. CDR3 nucleotide sequence: TGCGCCAGCAGCCACACGATGGAGAACACCGGGGAGCTGTTTTTT. It encodes CASSHTMENTGELFF.

This chain uses TRBV6-4 with TRBJ2-6; the D is unclear. CDR3 length: 20 residues. Trimming removed 5 bases from V and 0 bases from J, with 23 bases in between. Germline lookup yields CDR1 MRHNA and CDR2 SNTAGT. CDR3 coding DNA: TGTGCCAGCAGTCCTACGCAAAGTTGGACGAGTAGCTCTGGGGCCAACGTCCTGACTTTC. Protein product: CASSPTQSWTSSSGANVLTF.

The V call is TRBV2, the J call TRBJ2-7; no firm D call. There are 12 residues in the CDR3. CDR1 is SNHLY and CDR2 is FYNNEI in the germline V gene. Trimming pared 6 bases from V and 8 bases from J, leaving 14 bases between. CDR3 loop: CASSAKALKQYF. CDR3 sequence (DNA): TGTGCCAGCAGCGCCAAAGCATTAAAGCAGTACTTC.

The chain uses TRBV5-4 and TRBJ2-5, with 8 bases lining up with TRBD1. V lost 4 bases, J lost 5 bases, and 4 bases stayed unmatched. The CDR3 covers 13 residues. CDR1 is SGHNT and CDR2 is YYREEE in the germline V gene (reference sequence). CDR3 coding DNA: TGTGCCAGCAGCACGGACAGGGCTGAGACCCAGTACTTC. Amino acids: CASSTDRAETQYF.

The rearrangement joins TRBV5-1 to TRBJ2-3; 12 nucleotides line up with TRBD2. Germline V CDR1 and CDR2: SGHRS, YFSETQ. This CDR3 is 16 amino acids long. V shed 0 bases and J 6 bases; nucleotides not matched to a gene: 5. CDR3 bases: TGCGCCAGCAGCTTGGCTAGCGGGAGGGCCGGGGATACGCAGTATTTT. Translation gives CASSLASGRAGDTQYF.

The V call is TRBV7-8, the J call TRBJ2-5; unclear D gene. Germline V gene lookup returns CDR1 SGHVS and CDR2 FQNEAQ. V dropped 5 bases and J dropped 2 bases, with 12 bases sitting between them. This CDR3 comprises 14 residues. CDR3 sequence reads: CASSPQDLQETQYF. The DNA of the CDR3 is TGTGCCAGCAGCCCCCAGGATCTACAAGAGACCCAGTACTTC.

The J gene is TRBJ1-2, the V gene TRBV19; D possibly corresponds to TRBD1 (5 bases). This CDR3 spans 16 amino acids. Germline V gene lookup returns CDR1 LNHDA and CDR2 SQIVND (reference sequence). V lost 1 base to trimming and J lost 2 bases, with 14 bases between them. The CDR3 nucleotides read TGTGCCAGTAGTATAGCCGGTCGGCAGGGAAACTATGGCTACACCTTC. Translated, it gives CASSIAGRQGNYGYTF.

The DNA of the CDR3 is TGTGCCAGTAGCCCTACGGGGCAGCCCCAGCATTTT. Its translation is CASSPTGQPQHF. The V gene is TRBV19, the J gene TRBJ1-5; no clear D. Trimming pared 6 bases from V and 7 bases from J, leaving 10 bases between. The CDR3 length is 12 residues. Germline values: CDR1 LNHDA, CDR2 SQIVND (reference sequence).

The V call is TRBV27, the J call TRBJ2-1; 7 nucleotides align to TRBD1. The germline V gene encodes CDR1 MNHEY and CDR2 SMNVEV (reference sequence). J gave up 2 bases and V 3 bases, and 7 bases lay outside the gene matches. The CDR3 extends over 16 amino acids. CDR3 sequence reads: CASSLRTGLPYNEQFF. CDR3 nucleotides: TGTGCCAGCAGTTTGAGGACAGGTCTACCCTACAATGAGCAGTTCTTC.

This chain joins TRBV28 and TRBJ1-1; D unclear. The germline gives CDR1 MDHEN, CDR2 SYDVKM. V was clipped by 4 bases and J by 5 bases, with 8 bases between them. This CDR3 is built from 12 residues. DNA for the CDR3: TGTGCCAGCAGTTCCGAGCCGACTGAAGCTTTCTTT. Amino acid sequence: CASSSEPTEAFF.

This chain uses TRBV9 with TRBJ1-2; 7 bases line up with TRBD1. This CDR3 region has 14 residues. V was pared by 5 bases and J by 5 bases, with 9 bases of the junction left unmatched. The germline CDR1 and CDR2 sequences are SGDLS and YYNGEE. The CDR3 loop is CASSLGGPGYGYTF. The CDR3 DNA reads as TGTGCCAGCAGTCTAGGGGGCCCAGGGTATGGCTACACCTTC.

The chain combines TRBV28 with TRBJ1-1, with 11 bases identical to TRBD1. CDR1 and CDR2 from the germline V gene are MDHEN and SYDVKM. Germline trimming cut 5 bases from V and 5 bases from J; bases unmatched to any gene: 10. CDR3 length: 16 residues. CDR3 in amino acids: CASSPQGQGARTEAFF. CDR3 in DNA: TGTGCCAGCAGTCCCCAAGGACAGGGGGCGCGTACTGAAGCTTTCTTT.

The chain carries TRBV29-1 and TRBJ2-1; D not certain. Trimming pared 3 bases from V and 3 bases from J, leaving 6 bases between. The CDR3 totals 12 residues. CDR1 is SQVTM, CDR2 ANQGSEA, per germline. The CDR3 reads CSVELGYNEQFF. CDR3 coding DNA: TGCAGCGTTGAGCTAGGCTACAATGAGCAGTTCTTC.

The chain recombines TRBV19 with TRBJ2-6, with D possibly matching TRBD2 (6 bases). The CDR3 loop spans 19 amino acids. Germline assignment: CDR1 LNHDA and CDR2 SQIVND (reference sequence). V lost 7 bases to trimming and J lost 0 bases, with 22 bases between them. The CDR3 DNA sequence: TGTGCCAGTACCGGGGGTAGGGGCCAGTCTCTCTCTGGGGCCAACGTCCTGACTTTC. Its translation: CASTGGRGQSLSGANVLTF. The full variable domain, with the rest looked up from reference TRBV19 and TRBJ2-6, is DGGITQSPKYLFRKEGQNVTLSCEQNLNHDAMYWYRQDPGQGLRLIYYSQIVNDFQKGDIAEGYSVSREKKESFPLTVTSAQKNPTAFYLCASTGGRGQSLSGANVLTFGAGSRLTVL.

The rearrangement links TRBV27 to TRBJ2-1; the match to TRBD2 covers 8 bases. Losses at the gene ends were 1 base for V and 9 bases for J; bases not matched to a gene: 11. CDR1 and CDR2 (germline): MNHEY, SMNVEV (reference sequence). CDR3 length: 16 amino acids. The CDR3 reads CASSLFRLARPGEQFF. CDR3 DNA sequence: TGTGCCAGCAGTTTATTCAGACTAGCGAGGCCGGGTGAGCAGTTCTTC.

The rearrangement uses TRBV18 and TRBJ2-7; 10 bases map to TRBD1. J was trimmed by 5 bases and V by 2 bases; bases with no gene match: 6. The V gene's germline CDR1 is KGHSH and CDR2 LQKENI. The CDR3 sequence is 15 residues long. The CDR3 bases are TGTGCCAGCTCACCAGTTCGGGACAGGGGACACGAGCAGTACTTC. This codes for CASSPVRDRGHEQYF.

The V call is TRBV29-1, the J call TRBJ2-7; 11 nucleotides line up with TRBD1. The V gene end was trimmed by 4 bases and the J gene end by 2 bases; junction bases not matched to a gene: 4. The length of the CDR3 is 14 residues. Germline V gives CDR1 SQVTM, CDR2 ANQGSEA. The CDR3 loop reads CSVGRTGGTYEQYF. The CDR3 region has the DNA TGCAGCGTTGGACGGACAGGGGGCACCTACGAGCAGTACTTC.

The V and J genes are TRBV28 and TRBJ1-1, with 9 bases identical to TRBD1. CDR3 size: 16 residues. Unmatched junction bases numbered 9, after V lost 4 bases and J lost 3 bases. CDR1 and CDR2 from the germline V gene are MDHEN and SYDVKM. The CDR3 DNA reads TGTGCCAGCAGTTCTGGACAGGGGCGGGGGTACACTGAAGCTTTCTTT. It translates to CASSSGQGRGYTEAFF.

The chain couples TRBV15 to TRBJ2-1, with a tentative D call TRBD2 (5 bases). The germline V and J ends were trimmed by 3 bases and 6 bases, with 9 bases remaining between them. Germline V gene data show CDR1 as LNHNV and CDR2 as YYDKDF (reference sequence). The CDR3 sequence is 13 residues long. The DNA of the CDR3 is TGTGCCACCAGCAGGGACTCGAGCAATGAGCAGTTCTTC. Its translation: CATSRDSSNEQFF.

This chain joins TRBV18 and TRBJ2-7; no definite D call. CDR3 length equals 13 residues. The germline CDR1 and CDR2 sequences are KGHSH and LQKENI. V was shortened by 2 bases and J by 7 bases, with 12 bases between the two germline ends. CDR3 residues: CASSPAQLGEQYF. As DNA, the CDR3 is TGTGCCAGCTCACCAGCCCAACTGGGGGAGCAGTACTTC.